Included here is one T cell receptor (beta chain) sequence, with context. Its antigen is not known. This record belongs to a study of T cell responses to AZD1222 COVID-19 vaccine. Study conclusions and caveats: Most donors were white British, females outnumbered males, and clonal diversity was possibly underestimated. The study found vaccine-associated CD4 TCRs spanning spike, dominant at 160-218 and 743-854. Sampled repertoires all dated from after the peak T cell response. Seropositive status at baseline applied to only five or six AZD1222 recipients.

The repertoire was sequenced with immunoSEQ multiplex PCR; TCRdb's copy has only in-frame clones and lacks some. The table has 140,000 to 150,000 clones, about nine tenths seen once. This TCR was recovered from an adult who received the AZD1222 COVID-19 vaccine. The sample in question was peripheral blood, obtained 28 days after the second AZD1222 dose.

This CDR3 reads CASSGVEAGELFF. The CDR3, as DNA: TGTGCCAGCAGCGGGGTAGAGGCCGGGGAGCTGTTTTTT. The rearrangement links TRBV6-4 to TRBJ2-2; D is possibly TRBD2 (5 bases). The CDR3 length is 13 residues. The germline gives CDR1 MRHNA, CDR2 SNTAGT. V dropped 6 bases and J dropped 6 bases, with 11 bases sitting between them.